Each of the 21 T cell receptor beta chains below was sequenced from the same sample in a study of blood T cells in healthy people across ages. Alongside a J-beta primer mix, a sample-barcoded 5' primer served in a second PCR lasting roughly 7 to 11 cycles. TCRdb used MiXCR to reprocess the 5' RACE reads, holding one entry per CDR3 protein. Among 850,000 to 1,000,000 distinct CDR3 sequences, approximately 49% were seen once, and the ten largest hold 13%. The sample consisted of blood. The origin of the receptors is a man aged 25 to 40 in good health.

The CDR3 DNA is TGCGCCAGCAGCCAAGATTCGGAGGGCGTCCTGACTTTC. Its protein is CASSQDSEGVLTF. The chain combines TRBV4-3 with TRBJ2-6; D may be TRBD2 (6 bases). Trimming shortened V by 0 bases and J by 12 bases, and 9 bases separated the two germline ends. Germline V gene data show CDR1 as LGHNA and CDR2 as YSLEER. The CDR3 is made up of 13 amino acids.

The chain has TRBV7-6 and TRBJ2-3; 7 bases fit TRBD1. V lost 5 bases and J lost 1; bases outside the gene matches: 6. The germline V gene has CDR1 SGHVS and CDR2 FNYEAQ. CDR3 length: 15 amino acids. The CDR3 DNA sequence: TGTGCCAGCAGCCCGTACGGACAGGGCACAGATACGCAGTATTTT. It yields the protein CASSPYGQGTDTQYF. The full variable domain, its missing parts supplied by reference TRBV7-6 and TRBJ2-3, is GAGVSQSPRYKVTKRGQDVALRCDPISGHVSLYWYRQALGQGPEFLTYFNYEAQQDKSGLPNDRFSAERPEGSISTLTIQRTEQRDSAMYRCASSPYGQGTDTQYFGPGTRLTVL.

The CDR3: CASSLGGQHGEKLFF. The CDR3 bases are TGTGCCAGCAGCCTGGGAGGACAACATGGAGAAAAACTGTTTTTT. The chain has TRBV5-4 and TRBJ1-4; the D gene is possibly TRBD1 (5 bases). The CDR3 is 15 amino acids. Germline V gives CDR1 SGHNT, CDR2 YYREEE (reference sequence). Trimming cost V 4 bases and J 8 bases, with 18 bases left between them.

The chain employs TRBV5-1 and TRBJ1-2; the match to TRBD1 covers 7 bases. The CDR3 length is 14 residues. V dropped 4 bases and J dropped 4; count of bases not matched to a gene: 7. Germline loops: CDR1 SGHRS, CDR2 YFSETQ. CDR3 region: CASSQIDRAYGYTF. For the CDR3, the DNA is TGCGCCAGCAGCCAAATCGACAGGGCCTATGGCTACACCTTC.

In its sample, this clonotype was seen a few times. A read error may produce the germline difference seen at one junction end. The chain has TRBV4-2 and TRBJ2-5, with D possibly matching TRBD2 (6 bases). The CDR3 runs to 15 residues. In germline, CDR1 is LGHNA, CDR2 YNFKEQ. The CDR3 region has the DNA TGTGCCAGCAGCGAAGAGATCGGGGGCCAAGAGACCCAGTACTTC. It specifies CASSEEIGGQETQYF.

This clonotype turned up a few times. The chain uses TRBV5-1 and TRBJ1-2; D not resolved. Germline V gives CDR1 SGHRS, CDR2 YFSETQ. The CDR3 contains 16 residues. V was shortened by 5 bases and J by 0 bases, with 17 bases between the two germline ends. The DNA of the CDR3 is TGCGCCAGCAGTCCGGGTGGGCCAGTAGCTAACTATGGCTACACCTTC. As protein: CASSPGGPVANYGYTF.

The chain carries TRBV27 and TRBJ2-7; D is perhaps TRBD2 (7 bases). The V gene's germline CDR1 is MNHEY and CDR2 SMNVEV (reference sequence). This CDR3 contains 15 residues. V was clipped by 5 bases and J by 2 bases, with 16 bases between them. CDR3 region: CASSERGPGAYEQYF. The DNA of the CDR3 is TGTGCCAGCAGTGAGCGGGGCCCAGGGGCCTACGAGCAGTACTTC.

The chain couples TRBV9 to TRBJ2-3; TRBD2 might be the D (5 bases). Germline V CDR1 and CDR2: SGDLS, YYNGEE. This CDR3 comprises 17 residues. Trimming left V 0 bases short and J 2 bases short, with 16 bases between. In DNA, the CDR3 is TGTGCCAGCAGCGTAGACGGGATAGTCAGAAACACAGATACGCAGTATTTT. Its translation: CASSVDGIVRNTDTQYF.

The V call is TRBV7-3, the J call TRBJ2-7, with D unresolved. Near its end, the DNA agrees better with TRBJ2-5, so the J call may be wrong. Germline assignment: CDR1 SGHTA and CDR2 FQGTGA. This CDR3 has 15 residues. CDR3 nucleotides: TGTGCCAGCAGCTTAATGAGGACCACGCGAGAGACCCAGTACTTC. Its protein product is CASSLMRTTRETQYF.

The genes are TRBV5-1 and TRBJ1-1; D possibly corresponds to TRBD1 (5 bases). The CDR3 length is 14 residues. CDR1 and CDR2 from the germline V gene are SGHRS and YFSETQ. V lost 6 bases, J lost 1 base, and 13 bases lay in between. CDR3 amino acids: CASNPGTANTEAFF. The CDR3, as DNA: TGCGCCAGCAACCCAGGGACGGCGAACACTGAAGCTTTCTTT.

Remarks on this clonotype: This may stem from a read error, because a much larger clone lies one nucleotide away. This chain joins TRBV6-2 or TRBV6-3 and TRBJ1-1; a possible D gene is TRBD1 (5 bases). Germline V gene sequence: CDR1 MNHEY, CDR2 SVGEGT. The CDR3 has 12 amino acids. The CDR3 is CASSYGGTGAFF. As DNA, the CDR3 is TGTGCCAGCAGTTACGGGGGAACTGGAGCTTTCTTT.

The CDR3 DNA sequence: TGTGCCAGCAGTCTCCCAGCGGGGCTTTACAATGAGCAGTTCTTC. Encoded protein: CASSLPAGLYNEQFF. This rearrangement joins TRBV6-2 or TRBV6-3 to TRBJ2-1, with TRBD2 matching 7 bases. Trimming cost V 5 bases and J 4 bases; bases outside gene matches: 8. The CDR3 totals 15 residues. The V gene's germline CDR1 is MNHEY and CDR2 SVGEGT.

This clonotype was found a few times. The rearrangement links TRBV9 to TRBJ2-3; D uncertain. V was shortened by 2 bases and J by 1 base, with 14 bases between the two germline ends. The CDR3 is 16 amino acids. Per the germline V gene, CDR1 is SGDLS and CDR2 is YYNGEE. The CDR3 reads CASSVRPLAGTDTQYF. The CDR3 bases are TGTGCCAGCAGCGTTCGTCCCCTTGCGGGCACAGATACGCAGTATTTT.

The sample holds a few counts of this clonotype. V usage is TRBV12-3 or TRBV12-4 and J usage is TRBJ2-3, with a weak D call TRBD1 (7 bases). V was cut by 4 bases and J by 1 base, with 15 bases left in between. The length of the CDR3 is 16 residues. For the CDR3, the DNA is TGTGCCAGCAGTTCCCCGGGGGACAGAGGCACAGATACGCAGTATTTT. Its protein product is CASSSPGDRGTDTQYF.

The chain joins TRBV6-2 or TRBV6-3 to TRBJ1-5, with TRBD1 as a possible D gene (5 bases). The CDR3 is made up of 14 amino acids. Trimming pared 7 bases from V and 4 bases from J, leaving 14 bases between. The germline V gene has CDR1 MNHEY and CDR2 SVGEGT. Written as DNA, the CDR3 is TGTGCCAGCAACAACCGGGGCCCGAATCAGCCCCAGCATTTT. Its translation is CASNNRGPNQPQHF.

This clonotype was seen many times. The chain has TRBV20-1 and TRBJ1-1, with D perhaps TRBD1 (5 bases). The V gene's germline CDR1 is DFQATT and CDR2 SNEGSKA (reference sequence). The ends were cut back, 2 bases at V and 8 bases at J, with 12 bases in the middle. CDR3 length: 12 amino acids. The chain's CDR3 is CSARFREREAFF. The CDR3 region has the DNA TGCAGTGCTAGATTCAGGGAGCGAGAAGCTTTCTTT.

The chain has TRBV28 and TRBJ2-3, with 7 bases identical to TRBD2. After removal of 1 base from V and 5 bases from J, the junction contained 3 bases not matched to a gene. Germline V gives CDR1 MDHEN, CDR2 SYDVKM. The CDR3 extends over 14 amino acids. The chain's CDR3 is CASSLLGGGDTQYF. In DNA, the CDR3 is TGTGCCAGCAGTTTATTGGGCGGGGGAGATACGCAGTATTTT.

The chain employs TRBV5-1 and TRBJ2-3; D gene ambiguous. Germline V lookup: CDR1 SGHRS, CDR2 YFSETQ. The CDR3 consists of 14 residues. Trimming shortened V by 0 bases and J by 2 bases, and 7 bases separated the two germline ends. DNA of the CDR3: TGCGCCAGCAGCTTGGGGTCGGACACAGATACGCAGTATTTT. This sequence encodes CASSLGSDTDTQYF.

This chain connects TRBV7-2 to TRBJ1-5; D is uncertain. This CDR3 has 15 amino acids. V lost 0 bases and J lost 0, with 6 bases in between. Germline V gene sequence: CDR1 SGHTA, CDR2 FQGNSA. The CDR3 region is CASSLALNSNQPQHF. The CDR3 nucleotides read TGTGCCAGCAGCTTAGCGCTAAATAGCAATCAGCCCCAGCATTTT.

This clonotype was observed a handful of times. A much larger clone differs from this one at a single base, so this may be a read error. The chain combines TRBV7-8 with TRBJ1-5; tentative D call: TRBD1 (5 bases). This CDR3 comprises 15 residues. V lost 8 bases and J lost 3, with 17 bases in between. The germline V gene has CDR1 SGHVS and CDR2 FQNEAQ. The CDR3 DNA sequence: TGTGCCAGCGGTTCTGGTCCGGGACCCAATCAGCCCCAGCATTTT. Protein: CASGSGPGPNQPQHF. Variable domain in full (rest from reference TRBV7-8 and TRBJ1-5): GAGVSQSPRYKVAKRGQDVALRCDPISGHVSLFWYQQALGQGPEFLTYFQNEAQLDKSGLPSDRFFAERPEGSVSTLKIQRTQQEDSAVYLCASGSGPGPNQPQHFGDGTRLSIL.

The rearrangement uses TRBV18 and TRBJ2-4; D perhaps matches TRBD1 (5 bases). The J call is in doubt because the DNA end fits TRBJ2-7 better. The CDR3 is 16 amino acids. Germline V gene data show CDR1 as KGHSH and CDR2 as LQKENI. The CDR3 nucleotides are TGTGCCAGCTCACCACGGGTATCCAGGGACTCCTACGAGCAGTACTTC. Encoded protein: CASSPRVSRDSYEQYF.